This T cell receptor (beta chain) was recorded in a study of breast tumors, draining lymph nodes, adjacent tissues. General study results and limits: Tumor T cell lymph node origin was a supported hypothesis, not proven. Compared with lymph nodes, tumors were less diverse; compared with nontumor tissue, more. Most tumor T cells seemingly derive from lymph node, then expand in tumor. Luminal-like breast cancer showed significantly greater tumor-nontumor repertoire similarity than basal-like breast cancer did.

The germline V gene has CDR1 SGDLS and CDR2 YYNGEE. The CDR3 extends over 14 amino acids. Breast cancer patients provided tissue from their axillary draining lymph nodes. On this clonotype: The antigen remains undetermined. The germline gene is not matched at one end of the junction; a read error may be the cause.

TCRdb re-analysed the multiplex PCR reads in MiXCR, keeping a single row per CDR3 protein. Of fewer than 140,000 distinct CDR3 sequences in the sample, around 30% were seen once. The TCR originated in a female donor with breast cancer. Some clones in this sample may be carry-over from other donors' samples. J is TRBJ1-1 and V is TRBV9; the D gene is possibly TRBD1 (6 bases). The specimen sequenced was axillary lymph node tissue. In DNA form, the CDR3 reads TGTGCCAGCGGCGTATCGGGGGCGAACACTGAAGCTTTCTTT. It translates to CASGVSGANTEAFF.